This T cell receptor (beta chain) was recorded in a study of high-grade serous ovarian cancer treatment subgroups. Overall study context: Mean per sample: approximately 14,000 reads, about 6,900 unique TCR beta rearrangements. Study conclusions and caveats: Higher neoantigen levels went with greater TCR clonal relatedness. Same-patient tumor repertoires overlapped at about 0.095 to 0.85; different patients barely overlapped. The analyses considered CDR3 and ignored CDR1 and CDR2.

In this sample, this clone turned up a few times. Antigen: not known. Per germline, CDR1 LGHNA and CDR2 YNFKEQ. Trimming shortened V by 0 bases and J by 2 bases, and 7 bases separated the two germline ends. This CDR3 comprises 14 residues. Libraries were prepared by immunoSEQ multiplex PCR; TCRdb keeps only in-frame clonotypes and omits some of them. The data contain 1,500 to 2,000 clones, approximately 70% of them singletons. The tumor samples were collected prior to definitive surgery or chemotherapy. The chain couples TRBV4-2 to TRBJ2-5; D ambiguous. The clonotype was recovered from a human donor with high-grade serous ovarian cancer. Sequenced: tumor tissue. The CDR3 nucleotides read TGTGCCAGCAGCCAAGACTCCGTTCAAGAGACCCAGTACTTC. Its protein is CASSQDSVQETQYF.